This is a list of T cell receptor beta chains from one sample in a study of blood T cell repertoires in COVID-19. The table came from immunoSEQ multiplex PCR; TCRdb's copy has only in-frame clones and leaves some out. The repertoire consists of 60,000 to 65,000 clones, with roughly 71% occurring once and the leading ten covering roughly 27%. Source material: peripheral blood. These receptor sequences come from a woman at least 80 years old with acute or convalescent COVID-19. The CDR3 runs from the conserved cysteine through the conserved F or W. D genes are given only for firm matches. The size field is filled for only some rows; it gives once, few, many or a size class.

v_call	j_call	d_call	clone_size	cdr3_aa	cdr3_nt
TRBV28	TRBJ2-2	NA	NA	CASSLLAGLLGLELFF	TGTGCCAGCAGTCTCCTGGCGGGACTGCTTGGGTTGGAGCTGTTTTTT
TRBV4-2	TRBJ2-3	TRBD2	few	CASSQDGPGGRTDTQYF	TGTGCCAGCAGCCAAGACGGGCCGGGAGGAAGGACAGATACGCAGTATTTT
TRBV5-1	TRBJ1-1	TRBD1	NA	CASSQGQGGQAEAFF	TGCGCCAGCAGCCAAGGACAGGGAGGGCAAGCTGAAGCTTTCTTT
TRBV9	TRBJ2-7	NA	few	CASSKTVDSYEQYF	TGTGCCAGCAGTAAGACAGTGGACTCCTACGAGCAGTACTTC
TRBV7-9	TRBJ2-3	TRBD1	NA	CASSAGQGQVDTQYF	TGTGCCAGCAGTGCGGGACAGGGGCAGGTAGATACGCAGTATTTT
TRBV29-1	TRBJ2-7	NA	NA	CSAGRGYEQYF	TGCAGCGCCGGTCGGGGTTACGAGCAGTACTTC
TRBV6-5	TRBJ1-5	TRBD1	NA	CASIDRGTGKQPQHF	TGTGCCAGCATCGATAGGGGGACAGGGAAACAGCCCCAGCATTTT
TRBV7-3	TRBJ2-1	NA	NA	CASSLSASVASNEQFF	TGTGCCAGCAGCTTAAGTGCTAGCGTAGCGTCCAATGAGCAGTTCTTC
TRBV7-2	TRBJ2-7	TRBD2	NA	CASSLAVLGGRDEQYF	TGTGCCAGCAGCTTAGCGGTCCTAGGCGGGAGGGACGAGCAGTACTTC
TRBV3-1/TRBV3-2	TRBJ1-1	TRBD1	once	CASSQWGTGGTEAFF	TGTGCCAGCAGCCAATGGGGGACAGGGGGCACTGAAGCTTTCTTT
TRBV24-1	TRBJ2-2	TRBD2	few	CATSDATGLADHTGELFF	TGTGCCACCAGTGATGCCACCGGACTAGCGGACCACACCGGGGAGCTGTTTTTT
TRBV9	TRBJ2-2	NA	NA	CASSVGPSGNTGELFF	TGTGCCAGCAGCGTAGGTCCCAGCGGAAATACCGGGGAGCTGTTTTTT
TRBV5-1	TRBJ2-7	TRBD1	NA	CASSLEQGAYEQYF	TGCGCCAGCAGCTTGGAACAGGGGGCATACGAGCAGTACTTC
TRBV19	TRBJ1-2	TRBD1	few	CASSPSQDRVLYGYTF	TGTGCCAGTAGTCCAAGCCAAGACAGGGTCCTCTATGGCTACACCTTC
TRBV29-1	TRBJ1-1	NA	NA	CSVREARGEAFF	TGCAGCGTTCGGGAGGCTCGGGGTGAAGCTTTCTTT
TRBV10-1	TRBJ2-1	NA	few	CASSLQRVGPTEQFF	TGCGCCAGCAGTTTACAGCGGGTGGGGCCTACTGAGCAGTTCTTC
TRBV5-6	TRBJ1-1	TRBD1	few	CASSSTGLNTEAFF	TGTGCCAGCAGCTCGACAGGGCTGAACACTGAAGCTTTCTTT
TRBV9	TRBJ2-5	TRBD1	once	CASSVVAGQGRETQYF	TGTGCCAGCAGCGTAGTAGCTGGACAGGGGAGGGAGACCCAGTACTTC
TRBV24-1	TRBJ2-5	TRBD1	NA	CATSDPSGQGQETQYF	TGTGCCACCAGTGATCCCTCTGGACAGGGACAAGAGACCCAGTACTTC
TRBV29-1	TRBJ2-7	TRBD2	NA	CSVASGRYEQYF	TGCAGCGTAGCTAGCGGGAGGTACGAGCAGTACTTC
TRBV19	TRBJ2-7	TRBD1	few	CASRRGREEQYF	TGTGCCAGTCGCAGGGGGCGCGAGGAGCAGTACTTC
TRBV18	TRBJ1-4	NA	NA	CASSQGANEKLFF	TGTGCCAGCTCACAGGGGGCTAATGAAAAACTGTTTTTT
TRBV29-1	TRBJ2-1	NA	NA	CSVETYSYNEQFF	TGCAGCGTTGAAACATACTCCTACAATGAGCAGTTCTTC
TRBV11-3	TRBJ2-5	TRBD2	NA	CASRPGGGSETQYF	TGTGCCAGCAGACCCGGGGGGGGTTCAGAGACCCAGTACTTC
TRBV11-3	TRBJ1-1	TRBD1	once	CASSARLGTVNTEAFF	TGTGCCAGCAGCGCGAGATTAGGGACAGTGAACACTGAAGCTTTCTTT
TRBV7-2	TRBJ2-7	TRBD2	NA	CASSSGLAGVYEQYF	TGTGCCAGCAGCTCGGGACTAGCGGGAGTGTACGAGCAGTACTTC
TRBV15	TRBJ1-4	NA	NA	CATSRDRQATTNEKLFF	TGTGCCACCAGCAGAGATAGGCAGGCGACAACTAATGAAAAACTGTTTTTT
TRBV5-1	TRBJ2-2	TRBD1	NA	CASSLGTGNTGELFF	TGCGCCAGCAGCCTAGGGACAGGGAACACCGGGGAGCTGTTTTTT
TRBV6-5	TRBJ2-1	NA	few	CASSYSGLSSYNEQFF	TGTGCCAGCAGTTACTCGGGCTTAAGCTCCTACAATGAGCAGTTCTTC
TRBV20-1	TRBJ2-2	NA	NA	CSASPGTVNTGELFF	TGCAGTGCTAGTCCCGGGACTGTGAACACCGGGGAGCTGTTTTTT
TRBV4-1	TRBJ1-1	NA	NA	CASSQDRLGRNTEAFF	TGCGCCAGCAGCCAAGATCGTTTGGGGAGGAACACTGAAGCTTTCTTT
TRBV2	TRBJ1-6	NA	once	CASKFGGHNSPLHF	TGTGCCAGCAAATTCGGTGGGCATAATTCACCCCTCCACTTT
TRBV5-6	TRBJ2-7	TRBD2	NA	CASSLEVSGLAGKVYEQYF	TGTGCCAGCAGCTTGGAAGTCTCGGGACTAGCGGGGAAAGTCTACGAGCAGTACTTC
TRBV2	TRBJ1-5	NA	NA	CASSARGGNQPQHF	TGTGCCAGCAGTGCCCGCGGCGGCAATCAGCCCCAGCATTTT
TRBV5-6	TRBJ2-7	NA	NA	CASSLDVLDRTPYEQYF	TGTGCCAGCAGCTTGGATGTTTTGGACAGAACCCCCTACGAGCAGTACTTC
TRBV12-3/TRBV12-4	TRBJ2-7	NA	NA	CASSFRGLYEQYF	TGTGCCAGCAGTTTTAGGGGCCTCTACGAGCAGTACTTC
TRBV5-1	TRBJ2-2	NA	once	CASSIFGVSATGELFF	TGCGCCAGCAGCATTTTCGGAGTATCGGCCACCGGGGAGCTGTTTTTT
TRBV19	TRBJ1-1	NA	once	CASTVGGGGNTEAFF	TGTGCCAGTACCGTCGGGGGGGGTGGGAACACTGAAGCTTTCTTT
TRBV29-1	TRBJ2-1	NA	NA	CSVGPSDLRYNEQFF	TGCAGCGTTGGTCCTAGCGATCTTCGCTACAATGAGCAGTTCTTC
TRBV5-1	TRBJ2-7	NA	NA	CASHLGGSGSYEQYF	TGCGCCAGCCACCTCGGTGGGTCGGGGTCCTACGAGCAGTACTTC
TRBV19	TRBJ1-5	NA	NA	CASSRQAGNQPQHF	TGTGCCAGTAGTCGACAGGCGGGCAATCAGCCCCAGCATTTT
TRBV19	TRBJ1-6	TRBD1	NA	CASSLGTVYNSPLHF	TGTGCCAGTAGTCTCGGGACAGTCTATAATTCACCCCTCCACTTT